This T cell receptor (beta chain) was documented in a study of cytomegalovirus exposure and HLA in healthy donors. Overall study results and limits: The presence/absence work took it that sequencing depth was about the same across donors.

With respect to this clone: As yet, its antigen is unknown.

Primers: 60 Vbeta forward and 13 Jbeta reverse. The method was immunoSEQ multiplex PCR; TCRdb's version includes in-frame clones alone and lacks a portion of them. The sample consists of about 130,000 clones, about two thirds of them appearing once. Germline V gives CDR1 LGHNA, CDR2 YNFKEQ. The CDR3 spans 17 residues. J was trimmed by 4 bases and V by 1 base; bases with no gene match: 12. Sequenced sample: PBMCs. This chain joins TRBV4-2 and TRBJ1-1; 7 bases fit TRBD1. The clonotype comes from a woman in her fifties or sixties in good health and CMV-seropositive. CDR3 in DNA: TGTGCCAGCAGCCAAGGGGGCTCGGCAGGGGGATTCACTGAAGCTTTCTTT. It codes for CASSQGGSAGGFTEAFF.